The 20 T cell receptor beta chains given below trace back to one sample, sequenced in a study of CD8+ T cells in alopecia areata. TCR sequencing used cDNA made by reverse transcription of extracted RNA. TCRdb keeps only in-frame clones here, not all; method: immunoSEQ multiplex PCR. The sample yields 250,000 or so clones, without any singletons. A panel of CD4, CD8alpha, NKG2D, NKG2ACE and other markers served to sort pooled cutaneous lymph node cells. The sequencing input was CD4+ T cells sorted from a lymph node. The receptors shown here come from a C3H/HeJ mouse with alopecia areata. Strain haplotype (MHC): H2-k.

This clone was detected only a few times. The germline and genes are mouse ones. The CDR3 goes on 4 residues after the read ends, and that part is filled in from the germline J gene. The J gene is TRBJ2-3, the V gene TRBV19; 7 bases line up with TRBD1. CDR3 length equals 16 residues. Germline CDR1 reads FNHDT; CDR2 reads SITEND (reference sequence). Trimming at V came to 2 bases and at J to 0 bases, leaving 6 bases not matched to a gene. The part of the CDR3 DNA that was read is TGTGCCAGCAGTATTCGGGACAGAACTAGTGCAGAA. Amino acid sequence: CASSIRDRTSAE. The whole CDR3 sequence reads CASSIRDRTSAETLYF.

This clone showed up just a few times. Mouse gene names apply. The read terminates 4 residues before the CDR3 end, so the remaining end is supplied by the germline J gene. Other DNA sequences from this sample encode an identical CDR3 as well. The J gene is TRBJ2-1, the V gene TRBV13-1; 9 nucleotides align to TRBD1. J gave up 3 bases and V 2 bases, and 0 bases lay outside the gene matches. CDR1 NSHNY and CDR2 SYGAGN come from the germline V gene. The CDR3 consists of 14 residues. Incomplete CDR3 DNA: TGTGCCAGCAGTGAGGACAGGGGCTATGCT. It is translated as CASSEDRGYA. The CDR3 reads in full as CASSEDRGYAEQFF.

Concerning this clone itself: Germline and genes: mouse. The read ends 4 residues early relative to the CDR3; the germline J gene fills the gap. This rearrangement joins TRBV19 to TRBJ1-2, with D possibly matching TRBD1 (5 bases). V lost 3 bases, J lost 0 bases, and 12 bases lay in between. The CDR3 loop spans 15 amino acids. The V gene's germline CDR1 is FNHDT and CDR2 SITEND (reference sequence). The sequenced part of the CDR3 DNA is TGTGCCAGCAGTAGTGAGGGGTCGGCAAACTCC. Protein: CASSSEGSANS. The full CDR3 protein is CASSSEGSANSDYTF.

A word on this clone: The genes are named according to mouse. Coverage ceases 4 residues before the CDR3 finishes, and the germline J gene fills in the end. The chain uses TRBV31 and TRBJ2-3; tentatively, D is TRBD1 (6 bases). Between the trimmed V and J ends, which lost 2 bases and 4 bases, there was a span of 16 bases. There are 15 residues in the CDR3. Germline V gene lookup returns CDR1 GKSSPN and CDR2 SITVG. The CDR3: CAWSTPLGTSETLYF. The CDR3 DNA, read in part, is TGTGCCTGGAGTACTCCCCTCGGGACATCAGAA.

As for this clone: Mouse gene names and germline throughout. The read comes to an end 4 residues before the CDR3 does, leaving the germline J gene to fill in the end. This rearrangement joins TRBV5 to TRBJ2-5; TRBD1 aligns across 9 bases. CDR1 and CDR2 from the germline V gene are LGHNA and YNLKQL (reference sequence). The CDR3 covers 16 residues. The CDR3 DNA, read in part, is TGTGCCAGCAGCCAAGTCCGGGACAGGGTGGGGGAC. This gives the protein CASSQVRDRVGD. The CDR3 reads in full as CASSQVRDRVGDTQYF.

The sample holds a few counts of this clone. Any gene name here is a mouse gene name. From the germline J gene comes the end of the CDR3, since the read stops 4 residues before it. The V gene is TRBV13-1, the J gene TRBJ2-2, with 8 bases that match TRBD2. This CDR3 is built from 15 residues. The trim removed 2 bases at V and 4 bases at J, leaving 4 bases unmatched. Germline values: CDR1 NSHNY, CDR2 SYGAGN. The part of the CDR3 DNA that was read is TGTGCCAGCAGTGACGGCTGGGGGGTCACCGGG. Translated: CASSDGWGVTG. Given in full, the CDR3 is CASSDGWGVTGQLYF.

With regard to this clone: The listed genes are named as in mouse. The CDR3 goes on 4 residues after the read ends, and that part is filled in from the germline J gene. This chain uses TRBV31 with TRBJ2-5, with D uncertain. Germline values: CDR1 GKSSPN, CDR2 SITVG. V was cut by 0 bases and J by 0 bases, with 7 bases left in between. CDR3 length: 14 residues. Here the CDR3 reads CAWSLTNNQDTQYF. The DNA read from the CDR3 is TGTGCCTGGAGTCTCACAAATAACCAAGAC.

This clone turned up a few times. Gene names are the mouse ones. Read data end 4 residues before the CDR3 end; the end is taken from the germline J gene. The V call is TRBV1, the J call TRBJ2-1; no clear D. The germline CDR1 and CDR2 sequences are NSQYPW and LRSPGD (reference sequence). The CDR3 runs to 11 residues. The V gene lost 2 bases and the J gene lost 6 bases, with 2 bases spanning the gap. CDR3 DNA, as far as it was read: TGCACCTGCAGTGCAAGTGCT. Encoded protein: CTCSASA. From start to end, the CDR3 is CTCSASAEQFF. Variable domain in full (rest from reference TRBV1 and TRBJ2-1): VTLLEQNPRWRLVPRGQAVNLRCILKNSQYPWMSWYQQDLQKQLQWLFTLRSPGDKEVKSLPGADYLATRVTDTELRLQVANMSQGRTLYCTCSASAEQFFGPGTRLTVL.

About this clone: Gene names are mouse gene names. The read comes to an end 4 residues before the CDR3 does, leaving the germline J gene to fill in the end. The sample contains more than one DNA sequence encoding this CDR3. This chain joins TRBV13-1 and TRBJ2-2, with 8 positions matching TRBD1. The ends lost 2 bases at V and 3 bases at J; junction bases unmatched: 0. Germline CDR1 and CDR2: NSHNY and SYGAGN. The CDR3 length is 14 residues. CDR3 loop: CASSEQGDTGQLYF. CDR3 DNA, as far as it was read: TGTGCCAGCAGTGAACAGGGGGACACCGGG.

With respect to this clone: The gene symbols are mouse symbols. Read data end 3 residues before the CDR3 end; the end is taken from the germline J gene. The rearrangement joins TRBV1 to TRBJ1-6; D call uncertain. TRBJ1-6 is an open reading frame, and its role is uncertain. This CDR3 is built from 15 residues. Germline CDR1 is NSQYPW and CDR2 is LRSPGD (reference sequence). Trimming left V 0 bases short and J 5 bases short, with 8 bases between. The chain's CDR3 is CTCSADVRNNSPLYF. The sequenced CDR3 bases are TGCACCTGCAGTGCAGATGTCAGGAATAATTCGCCC.

About this clone: Mouse gene names and germline throughout. The CDR3 end is not reached by the read, which stops 4 residues before it; the germline J gene fills it in. V is TRBV13-2 and J is TRBJ1-2; D may be TRBD1 (6 bases). V was shortened by 5 bases and J by 3 bases, with 11 bases between the two germline ends. Germline loops: CDR1 NNHNN, CDR2 SYGAGS (reference sequence). There are 13 residues in the CDR3. This chain's CDR3 is CASGRGEDSDYTF. The CDR3 DNA, read in part, is TGTGCCAGCGGCAGGGGAGAGGACTCC.

This clone occurred many times. Any gene name here is a mouse gene name. The CDR3 is cut off 4 residues early in the read; its end comes from the germline J gene. J is TRBJ1-1 and V is TRBV17, with TRBD1 matching over 8 bases. This CDR3 contains 13 residues. Germline CDR1 MNHDT, CDR2 YYDKIL. The V segment lost 5 bases and the J segment 4 bases; nucleotides outside the gene matches: 3. CDR3 in amino acids: CASSRTGFTEVFF. The sequenced CDR3 bases are TGTGCTAGCAGTCGGACAGGGTTCACA.

Concerning this clone: The gene names here belong to mouse. The read gets to within 4 residues of the CDR3 end, and the germline J gene fills in the rest. The chain carries TRBV13-3 and TRBJ1-2; 7 positions agree with TRBD1. The CDR3 consists of 14 residues. Losses at the gene ends were 2 bases for V and 1 base for J; bases not matched to a gene: 2. Per germline, CDR1 NNHDY and CDR2 SYVADS. The CDR3 here is CASSEHRGNSDYTF. The sequenced part of the CDR3 DNA is TGTGCCAGCAGTGAGCACAGGGGAAACTCC.

Concerning this clone itself: These gene names are mouse names. The observed sequence ends 4 residues before the CDR3 terminus, with the missing tail filled in from the germline J gene. The chain is built from TRBV14 and TRBJ1-1; D is possibly TRBD1 (6 bases). Trimming stripped 6 bases from V and 0 bases from J, with 15 bases between. The germline V gene encodes CDR1 SGHDT and CDR2 FRDEAV. This CDR3 has 15 amino acids. The CDR3 protein is CASTGSGTTNTEVFF. The sequenced CDR3 bases are TGTGCCAGCACTGGCTCCGGGACAACAAACACA. The variable domain in full, completed from reference TRBV14 and TRBJ1-1, reads EAGVTQSPRYAVLQEGQAVSFWCDPISGHDTLYWYQQPRDQGPQLLVYFRDEAVIDNSQLPSDRFSAVRPKGTNSTLKIQSAKQGDTATYLCASTGSGTTNTEVFFGKGTRLTVV.

This clone showed up just a few times. The germline and genes are mouse ones. The missing CDR3 end, 4 residues past where the read stops, is filled in from the germline J gene. The rearrangement links TRBV19 to TRBJ2-4; 9 positions match TRBD2. This CDR3 comprises 14 residues. The germline CDR1 and CDR2 sequences are FNHDT and SITEND (reference sequence). This chain's CDR3 is CASSNWGAENTLYF. Partial CDR3 DNA: TGTGCCAGCTCCAACTGGGGGGCGGAAAAC.

This clone occurred a few times. Mouse germline and gene names are used. Read coverage stops 4 residues before the CDR3 terminus; the germline J gene supplies the remainder. V gene TRBV5 combines with J gene TRBJ1-1, with D hard to call. Per the germline V gene, CDR1 is LGHNA and CDR2 is YNLKQL (reference sequence). The CDR3 consists of 14 residues. Deletions cut 0 bases from V and 3 bases from J, with 8 bases between. The CDR3 sequence: CASSQESRYTEVFF. The covered CDR3 bases are TGTGCCAGCAGCCAAGAGAGCAGATACACA.

This clone came up many times. Gene names and germline refer to mouse. The sequenced part of the CDR3 DNA is TGTGCCAGCAGTGCGGACAGGGGCACCGGG. It is translated as CASSADRGTG. The whole CDR3 region reads CASSADRGTGQLYF. This chain links TRBV13-3 with TRBJ2-2; 9 bases map to TRBD1. The read is 4 residues too short to cover the CDR3 end, so that end is filled in from the germline J gene. J lost 4 bases, V lost 3 bases, and 1 base had no gene match. From germline, CDR1 is NNHDY and CDR2 SYVADS. The length of the CDR3 is 14 residues.

This clone was found a few times. The genes are named according to mouse. The DNA ends 4 residues before the CDR3 does, and the rest of the CDR3 is filled in from the germline J gene. The J gene is TRBJ1-2, the V gene TRBV1; D is possibly TRBD1 (5 bases). Germline CDR1 is NSQYPW and CDR2 is LRSPGD (reference sequence). This CDR3 region has 13 residues. V lost 5 bases, J lost 2 bases, and 9 bases lay in between. The CDR3 DNA, read in part, is TGCACCTGCAGTCACGACAGCAACTCC. Translating gives CTCSHDSNS. Given in full, the CDR3 is CTCSHDSNSDYTF.

For this clone: Here the gene names and germline are mouse. The sequence runs out 4 residues before the end of the CDR3; the remainder is reconstructed from the germline J gene. The chain employs TRBV13-3 and TRBJ2-4; D may be TRBD2 (7 bases). CDR3 size: 16 residues. In germline, CDR1 is NNHDY, CDR2 SYVADS. V dropped 1 base and J dropped 1 base, with 13 bases sitting between them. The sequenced CDR3 bases are TGTGCCAGCAGTGATTTAGGGGGGGGTCGTCAAAAC. Translation gives CASSDLGGGRQN. The full CDR3 protein is CASSDLGGGRQNTLYF.

This clone was observed a few times. The genes are named according to mouse. The sequenced fragment ends 4 residues before the CDR3 boundary, so the rest is inferred from the germline J gene. The J gene is TRBJ2-1, the V gene TRBV13-1; D is undetermined. V gave up 0 bases and J gave up 4 bases, with 5 bases separating them. The germline V gene encodes CDR1 NSHNY and CDR2 SYGAGN. The CDR3 sequence is 13 residues long. The CDR3 here is CASSDANYAEQFF. The part of the CDR3 DNA that was read is TGTGCCAGCAGTGATGCAAATTATGCT.